This entry lists 9 T cell receptor beta chains sequenced from one sample in a study of cytomegalovirus exposure and HLA in healthy donors. Primers: 60 Vbeta forward and 13 Jbeta reverse. TCRdb's copy holds only in-frame clones and misses some; the assay was immunoSEQ multiplex PCR. The sample contains roughly 160,000 clones, roughly 77% of which appear only once. Sequenced sample: PBMCs. The origin of the receptors is a man aged 30 to 39 in good health and CMV-seropositive.

The rearrangement uses TRBV7-8 and TRBJ2-7; D gene uncertain. The CDR3 runs 11 residues. Trimming took off 5 bases at V and 3 bases at J, with 5 bases between the two ends. CDR1 is SGHVS, CDR2 FQNEAQ, per germline. Written as DNA, the CDR3 is TGTGCCAGCAGCCTTAGCTACGAGCAGTACTTC. It yields the protein CASSLSYEQYF.

The chain carries TRBV7-9 and TRBJ1-5; TRBD1 matches at 7 bases. Germline loops: CDR1 SEHNR, CDR2 FQNEAQ (reference sequence). V gave up 4 bases and J gave up 6 bases; unmatched junction bases: 9. The CDR3 covers 15 residues. The CDR3 loop reads CASSSDRERLQPQHF. As DNA, the CDR3 is TGTGCCAGCAGCTCCGACAGGGAGAGACTTCAGCCCCAGCATTTT.

The chain is built from TRBV28 and TRBJ2-2, with 9 bases aligning to TRBD1. CDR1 and CDR2 from the germline V gene are MDHEN and SYDVKM. The ends lost 6 bases at V and 1 base at J; junction bases unmatched: 0. CDR3 length: 14 amino acids. The CDR3 is CASRGQGNTGELFF. The CDR3 DNA sequence: TGTGCCAGCAGGGGACAGGGGAACACCGGGGAGCTGTTTTTT.

The chain has TRBV6-5 and TRBJ1-2; D possibly corresponds to TRBD1 (5 bases). CDR1 and CDR2 from the germline V gene are MNHEY and SVGAGI. V was pared by 7 bases and J by 4 bases, with 16 bases between. The CDR3 contains 14 residues. Here the CDR3 reads CASTYSSRVYGYTF. CDR3 in DNA: TGTGCCAGCACCTACTCTTCCAGGGTCTATGGCTACACCTTC.

This chain uses TRBV7-9 with TRBJ2-3, with 9 bases identical to TRBD2. Trimming took 5 bases from V and 4 from J; bases not matched to a gene: 13. This CDR3 contains 17 residues. Germline V lookup: CDR1 SEHNR, CDR2 FQNEAQ (reference sequence). The CDR3 DNA reads TGTGCCAGCAGCCTCCTTTTGGGGCGGGGGGGCTCAGATACGCAGTATTTT. It specifies CASSLLLGRGGSDTQYF.

This chain links TRBV7-6 with TRBJ1-5; unclear D gene. The germline gives CDR1 SGHVS, CDR2 FNYEAQ. The V end lost 5 bases, the J end lost 9 bases, and 11 bases lay between the germline ends. The CDR3 is 12 amino acids. The CDR3, as DNA: TGTGCCAGCAGCCTGGAGGGAGGGCCCCAGCATTTT. This sequence encodes CASSLEGGPQHF.

This clone has more than one count but fewer than ten. The V and J genes are TRBV5-1 and TRBJ1-1, with a possible D match to TRBD1 (6 bases). CDR3 size: 15 residues. CDR1 SGHRS and CDR2 YFSETQ come from the germline V gene. With 4 bases removed from V and 1 base from J, the gap between germline ends came to 14 bases. DNA of the CDR3: TGCGCCAGCAGCCCAGCAGGGGTGCAGAACACTGAAGCTTTCTTT. As protein: CASSPAGVQNTEAFF.

This chain joins TRBV5-6 and TRBJ2-5; a possible D gene is TRBD2 (5 bases). This CDR3 comprises 14 residues. Germline CDR1 reads SGHDT; CDR2 reads YYEEEE. Trimming took 6 bases from V and 5 from J, leaving 17 bases between them. The CDR3 loop is CASTAAMRRETQYF. The CDR3 DNA reads as TGTGCCAGCACCGCCGCCATGAGGAGGGAGACCCAGTACTTC. Using reference TRBV5-6 and TRBJ2-5 for the parts outside the CDR3, the full variable domain is DAGVTQSPTHLIKTRGQQVTLRCSPKSGHDTVSWYQQALGQGPQFIFQYYEEEERQRGNFPDRFSGHQFPNYSSELNVNALLLGDSALYLCASTAAMRRETQYFGPGTRLLVL.

The table lists this clone with a count of one. The rearrangement joins TRBV6-5 to TRBJ2-3; no clear D gene. V lost 6 bases to trimming and J lost 4 bases, with 17 bases between them. The CDR3 spans 15 residues. CDR1 and CDR2 from the germline V gene are MNHEY and SVGAGI. DNA of the CDR3: TGTGCCAGCAGCCCTACTACTCCGGCGGCAGATACGCAGTATTTT. Its translation: CASSPTTPAADTQYF.